The 11 T cell receptor beta chains reported below all come from one sample, sequenced in a study of blood T cell repertoires in COVID-19. The protocol was immunoSEQ multiplex PCR, while the TCRdb copy is restricted to in-frame clones and leaves out a portion. The data show around 190,000 clones, roughly 80% seen once. The sequenced sample consisted of peripheral blood. The receptor source for this set is a woman between 70 and 85 years old with COVID-19, enrolled during active disease.

V is TRBV6-5 and J is TRBJ2-2; D remains unclear. V was pared by 0 bases and J by 7 bases, with 6 bases between. The CDR3 has 13 amino acids. Germline loops: CDR1 MNHEY, CDR2 SVGAGI. The CDR3 nucleotides are TGTGCCAGCAGTTACTCGAGAGTCGGGGAGCTGTTTTTT. This translates into CASSYSRVGELFF.

The chain joins TRBV2 to TRBJ2-7; 8 nucleotides align to TRBD1. The ends lost 6 bases at V and 4 bases at J; junction bases unmatched: 5. The CDR3 sequence is 13 residues long. Per germline, CDR1 SNHLY and CDR2 FYNNEI. The CDR3 here is CASRTQGAYEQYF. DNA of the CDR3: TGTGCCAGCAGGACGCAGGGGGCTTACGAGCAGTACTTC.

This clone has ten or more counts. The chain joins TRBV28 to TRBJ2-3, with TRBD2 identical over 11 bases. Per germline, CDR1 MDHEN and CDR2 SYDVKM. CDR3 size: 16 residues. V shed 5 bases, J shed 2 bases, and the junction held 6 bases outside the gene matches. The CDR3 is CASSHQTSGTTDTQYF. CDR3 bases: TGTGCCAGCAGTCACCAGACTAGCGGGACCACAGATACGCAGTATTTT.

J is TRBJ2-5 and V is TRBV24-1, with 14 bases lining up with TRBD2. V lost 4 bases, J lost 2 bases, and 11 bases stayed unmatched. There are 19 residues in the CDR3. Germline V lookup: CDR1 KGHDR, CDR2 SFDVKD. CDR3 region: CATSDPTSGRVTMQETQYF. The CDR3 coding sequence is TGTGCCACCAGTGACCCGACTAGCGGGAGGGTTACTATGCAAGAGACCCAGTACTTC.

The chain links TRBV7-2 to TRBJ2-3, with D possibly matching TRBD2 (6 bases). In germline, CDR1 is SGHTA, CDR2 FQGNSA. V lost 5 bases, J lost 2 bases, and 11 bases lay in between. The CDR3 is 14 amino acids. CDR3 protein: CASSAGGATDTQYF. CDR3 nucleotides: TGTGCCAGCAGCGCCGGCGGGGCCACAGATACGCAGTATTTT.

The chain carries TRBV18 and TRBJ2-7; D call uncertain. The CDR3 covers 13 residues. The V gene lost 2 bases and the J gene lost 4 bases, with 9 bases spanning the gap. Germline assignment: CDR1 KGHSH and CDR2 LQKENI. CDR3 loop: CASSPGVGYEQYF. The CDR3 DNA sequence: TGTGCCAGCTCACCAGGAGTGGGTTACGAGCAGTACTTC.

V and J are TRBV5-1 and TRBJ2-7, with 14 bases aligning to TRBD2. The CDR3 totals 16 residues. The germline V gene encodes CDR1 SGHRS and CDR2 YFSETQ. V gave up 3 bases and J gave up 9 bases; unmatched junction bases: 11. The CDR3 here is CASSSGLAGGALGQYF. CDR3 in DNA: TGCGCCAGCAGCTCTGGACTAGCGGGAGGTGCGTTGGGGCAGTACTTC.

This clone came up once. This rearrangement joins TRBV20-1 to TRBJ1-1; D is undetermined. CDR1 is DFQATT and CDR2 is SNEGSKA in the germline V gene (reference sequence). The germline V and J ends were trimmed by 3 bases and 1 base, with 15 bases remaining between them. There are 15 residues in the CDR3. CDR3: CSASLPGIRNTEAFF. In DNA, the CDR3 is TGCAGTGCTAGTCTACCGGGAATTCGGAACACTGAAGCTTTCTTT.

The gene calls are TRBV19 and TRBJ2-3, with 12 nucleotides matching TRBD2. CDR1 LNHDA and CDR2 SQIVND come from the germline V gene (reference sequence). The trim removed 4 bases at V and 4 bases at J, leaving 6 bases unmatched. CDR3 length equals 16 residues. CDR3 sequence (DNA): TGTGCCAGTAGTAGTGGACTAGCGGGATGGGCAGATACGCAGTATTTT. It yields the protein CASSSGLAGWADTQYF.

The chain carries TRBV3-1 (or the pseudogene TRBV3-2) and TRBJ1-4; the D gene is possibly TRBD1 (6 bases). The V gene's germline CDR1 is LGHDT and CDR2 YNNKEL (reference sequence). The V and J ends lost 1 base and 4 bases respectively, with 10 bases between them. The CDR3 contains 15 residues. The CDR3 loop is CASSQGGTHNEKLFF. In nucleotides, the CDR3 is TGTGCCAGCAGCCAAGGAGGGACACATAATGAAAAACTGTTTTTT.

This chain connects TRBV6-2 or TRBV6-3 to TRBJ1-5; D may be TRBD1 (5 bases). From germline, CDR1 is MNHEY and CDR2 SVGEGT. The CDR3 totals 16 residues. Trimming removed 2 bases from V and 2 bases from J, with 13 bases in between. The CDR3 nucleotides are TGTGCCAGCAGTTACAGTACAGGCCTCCGCAATCAGCCCCAGCATTTT. Translation gives CASSYSTGLRNQPQHF.